The 5 T cell receptor beta chains listed next were all sequenced from one sample in a study of shared clonotypes between healthy human individuals. Naive CD8 populations comprised CD45RO-negative cells positively selected for CCR7, excluding terminally differentiated effector memory CD45RA+ cells. Profiling relied on immunoSEQ multiplex PCR, and the TCRdb table lists in-frame clones only, not all of them. The sample contains 2 million to 2.5 million clones, about 95% of which appear only once. Sequencing was carried out using naive CD8+ T cells sorted from blood. The receptors come from a man between 18 and 35 years old in good health.

This clone was counted only a few times. Other DNA sequences within the sample encode an identical CDR3. The rearrangement uses TRBV27 and TRBJ2-7; TRBD1 aligns across 8 bases. The J segment lost 0 bases and the V segment lost 5 bases, leaving 6 bases of the junction unmatched. CDR3 length equals 15 residues. Germline V lookup: CDR1 MNHEY, CDR2 SMNVEV (reference sequence). The CDR3 coding sequence is TGTGCCAGCAGTCCCCGGACAGGGAGCTCCTACGAGCAGTACTTC. It encodes CASSPRTGSSYEQYF.

The J gene is TRBJ2-5, the V gene TRBV6-5, with 11 positions matching TRBD2. CDR3 length equals 15 residues. Germline V gene data show CDR1 as MNHEY and CDR2 as SVGAGI. V lost 8 bases, J lost 1 base, and 6 bases stayed unmatched. The CDR3 spells CASSILAGGQETQYF. The CDR3 nucleotides read TGTGCCAGCTCAATCCTAGCGGGAGGCCAAGAGACCCAGTACTTC.

This chain joins TRBV6-5 and TRBJ2-3; D is uncertain. This CDR3 region has 16 residues. The germline V and J ends were trimmed by 0 bases and 2 bases, with 12 bases remaining between them. Germline loops: CDR1 MNHEY, CDR2 SVGAGI. The CDR3 here is CASSYSIGENTDTQYF. Written as DNA, the CDR3 is TGTGCCAGCAGTTACTCGATTGGCGAGAACACAGATACGCAGTATTTT.

The chain is built from TRBV6-1 and TRBJ2-7, with D perhaps TRBD1 or TRBD2 (6 bases each). From germline, CDR1 is MNHNS and CDR2 SASEGT. Trimming shortened V by 1 base and J by 4 bases, and 17 bases separated the two germline ends. This CDR3 has 16 residues. CDR3 amino acids: CASSEDGGTPLYEQYF. The CDR3, as DNA: TGTGCCAGCAGTGAAGATGGAGGGACACCGCTTTACGAGCAGTACTTC.

This chain joins TRBV12-2 and TRBJ2-1; whether TRBD1, the table's D call, matches the DNA was not checked. TRBV12-2 is noted as a pseudogene. The CDR3 is made up of 17 amino acids. The CDR3 spells CASRLARKDRVTNEQFF. In DNA form, the CDR3 reads TGTGCAAGTCGCTTAGCGAGGAAGGACAGGGTGACCAATGAGCAGTTCTTC.